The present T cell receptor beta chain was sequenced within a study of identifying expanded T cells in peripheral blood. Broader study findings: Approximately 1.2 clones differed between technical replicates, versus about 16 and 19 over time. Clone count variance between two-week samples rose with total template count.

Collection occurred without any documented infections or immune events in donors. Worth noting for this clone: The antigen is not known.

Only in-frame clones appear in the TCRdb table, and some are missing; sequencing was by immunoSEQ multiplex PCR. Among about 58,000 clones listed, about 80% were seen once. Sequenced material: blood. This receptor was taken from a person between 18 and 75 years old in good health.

CDR3 amino acids: CASRGNRVGGYTF. In DNA, the CDR3 is TGTGCCAGCAGGGGAAACAGGGTGGGAGGCTACACCTTC. The rearrangement uses TRBV27 and TRBJ1-2; D possibly corresponds to TRBD1 (6 bases). The CDR3 is 13 amino acids. With 6 bases removed from V and 8 bases from J, the gap between germline ends came to 16 bases. Per germline, CDR1 MNHEY and CDR2 SMNVEV (reference sequence).